These 23 T cell receptor beta chains were all obtained from the same sample, sequenced in a study of blood T cell repertoires in COVID-19. Sequencing used immunoSEQ multiplex PCR; TCRdb keeps in-frame clones, though not all of them. Of roughly 100,000 clones in the sample, about four fifths were seen once. Sequencing input: peripheral blood. These receptors originate from a woman of 80 years or more with acute or convalescent COVID-19.

The chain links TRBV19 to TRBJ1-5, with no clear D. CDR3 length: 17 amino acids. The germline gives CDR1 LNHDA, CDR2 SQIVND (reference sequence). Deletions cut 10 bases from V and 0 bases from J, with 22 bases between. CDR3 region: CATSPLYSRYSNQPQHF. For the CDR3, the DNA is TGTGCCACCTCACCTTTATACAGCCGATATAGCAATCAGCCCCAGCATTTT.

V usage is TRBV6-2 or TRBV6-3 and J usage is TRBJ1-5; unclear D gene. This CDR3 is 13 amino acids long. Between the trimmed V and J ends, which lost 4 bases and 0 bases, there was a span of 4 bases. Germline V gene lookup returns CDR1 MNHEY and CDR2 SVGEGT. In DNA form, the CDR3 reads TGTGCCAGCAGTTTTCATAGCAATCAGCCCCAGCATTTT. It translates to CASSFHSNQPQHF.

This chain joins TRBV28 and TRBJ2-2; TRBD2 matches 8 bases. V dropped 6 bases and J dropped 0; count of bases not matched to a gene: 3. Germline V CDR1 and CDR2: MDHEN, SYDVKM. This CDR3 comprises 15 residues. DNA of the CDR3: TGTGCCAGCAGAACCGGGGGGGCGAACACCGGGGAGCTGTTTTTT. This translates into CASRTGGANTGELFF. Full variable domain (remainder filled in from reference TRBV28 and TRBJ2-2): DVKVTQSSRYLVKRTGEKVFLECVQDMDHENMFWYRQDPGLGLRLIYFSYDVKMKEKGDIPEGYSVSREKKERFSLILESASTNQTSMYLCASRTGGANTGELFFGEGSRLTVL.

This clone was counted once. The J gene is TRBJ1-2, the V gene TRBV7-2; 8 bases fit TRBD1. The V and J ends lost 7 bases and 2 bases, in that order; junction bases with no gene match: 6. This CDR3 is built from 14 residues. Looked up from germline, CDR1 is SGHTA and CDR2 is FQGNSA. The chain's CDR3 is CASTGQGHNYGYTF. The CDR3 DNA is TGTGCCAGCACCGGACAGGGCCACAACTATGGCTACACCTTC.

This rearrangement joins TRBV21-1 to TRBJ2-2; no check of the table's D call, TRBD2, against the DNA was made. TRBV21-1 is flagged as a pseudogene. This CDR3 has 16 amino acids. For the CDR3, the DNA is TGTGCCAGCAGCTGCGGGAGGGGAAGGAGCACCGGGGAGCTGTTTTTT. It codes for CASSCGRGRSTGELFF.

The chain uses TRBV11-2 and TRBJ2-7; 9 positions agree with TRBD2. CDR1 is SGHAT and CDR2 is FQNNGV in the germline V gene. This CDR3 is built from 12 residues. V was clipped by 1 base and J by 12 bases; unmatched bases: 4. CDR3 sequence: CASSLGLAGMYF. CDR3 DNA: TGTGCCAGCAGCTTAGGGCTAGCGGGAATGTACTTC.

CDR3 sequence (DNA): TGTGCCAGCAGCTACGGGACTAGCGGGTTTACAGATACGCAGTATTTT. The encoded protein is CASSYGTSGFTDTQYF. V is TRBV5-8 and J is TRBJ2-3; 12 nucleotides line up with TRBD2. The ends lost 3 bases at V and 3 bases at J; junction bases unmatched: 5. CDR1 SGHTS and CDR2 YDEGEE come from the germline V gene. This CDR3 has 16 residues.

The sample holds one count of this clone. J is TRBJ1-4 and V is TRBV19; possible D gene TRBD1, 6 bases. With 3 bases removed from V and 0 bases from J, the gap between germline ends came to 11 bases. The CDR3 is made up of 16 amino acids. Germline values: CDR1 LNHDA, CDR2 SQIVND (reference sequence). The CDR3 here is CASSIGSGATNEKLFF. In DNA, the CDR3 is TGTGCCAGTAGTATTGGTTCAGGGGCAACTAATGAAAAACTGTTTTTT.

CDR3 DNA: TGCGCCAGCAGCTTGAGGGACAGGGGACAAGAGACCCAGTACTTC. This encodes CASSLRDRGQETQYF. The chain has TRBV5-1 and TRBJ2-5, with 10 bases identical to TRBD1. Per the germline V gene, CDR1 is SGHRS and CDR2 is YFSETQ. The junction had 2 bases not matched to a gene; V was cut back by 1 base and J by 2 bases. The CDR3 is made up of 15 amino acids.

This sequence joins TRBV5-1 and TRBJ2-1; 11 bases fit TRBD2. Germline trimming cut 4 bases from V and 7 bases from J; bases unmatched to any gene: 25. Germline assignment: CDR1 SGHRS and CDR2 YFSETQ. The CDR3 length is 21 residues. The CDR3 nucleotides read TGCGCCAGCAGCCTGACCCGATTAGCGGGAGGGCCTATGGGGAGAGAAAATGAGCAGTTCTTC. It encodes CASSLTRLAGGPMGRENEQFF.

This clone was seen a handful of times. The CDR3 bases are TGTGCCAGCAGCTTAGCAAGACAGGGCCGCGGCACAGATACGCAGTATTTT. It yields the protein CASSLARQGRGTDTQYF. The V call is TRBV7-6, the J call TRBJ2-3; 7 bases fit TRBD1. Germline CDR1 reads SGHVS; CDR2 reads FNYEAQ. V lost 0 bases, J lost 1 base, and 7 bases stayed unmatched. This CDR3 contains 17 residues.

The chain uses TRBV28 and TRBJ2-5; 10 bases are shared with TRBD2. Trimming at V came to 6 bases and at J to 4 bases, leaving 11 bases not matched to a gene. Germline V gene data show CDR1 as MDHEN and CDR2 as SYDVKM. The CDR3 runs to 16 residues. Here the CDR3 DNA reads TGTGCCAGCAGCTCTCCTTCTAGCGGGAGAGGAGAGACCCAGTACTTC. It codes for CASSSPSSGRGETQYF. The full variable domain, rest sourced from reference TRBV28 and TRBJ2-5, is DVKVTQSSRYLVKRTGEKVFLECVQDMDHENMFWYRQDPGLGLRLIYFSYDVKMKEKGDIPEGYSVSREKKERFSLILESASTNQTSMYLCASSSPSSGRGETQYFGPGTRLLVL.

The CDR3 sequence: CAISQDRGNQPQHF. CDR3 DNA: TGTGCCATCAGTCAGGACAGAGGCAATCAGCCCCAGCATTTT. The chain is built from TRBV10-3 and TRBJ1-5, with D possibly TRBD1 on 6 matching bases. The CDR3 covers 14 residues. CDR1 and CDR2 (germline): ENHRY, SYGVKD. Trimming stripped 5 bases from V and 2 bases from J, with 10 bases between.

The genes are TRBV29-1 and TRBJ1-1; weak D call: TRBD1 (6 bases). The germline V gene has CDR1 SQVTM and CDR2 ANQGSEA. V dropped 3 bases and J dropped 1 base, with 12 bases sitting between them. CDR3 size: 14 residues. CDR3 sequence (DNA): TGCAGCGTTGACCCTACAGGGAGGAACACTGAAGCTTTCTTT. Translated: CSVDPTGRNTEAFF. The whole variable domain, remainder taken from reference TRBV29-1 and TRBJ1-1, is SAVISQKPSRDICQRGTSLTIQCQVDSQVTMMFWYRQQPGQSLTLIATANQGSEATYESGFVIDKFPISRPNLTFSTLTVSNMSPEDSSIYLCSVDPTGRNTEAFFGQGTRLTVV.

This clone was counted only a few times. This chain joins TRBV5-4 and TRBJ2-1; 7 nucleotides agree with TRBD1. V lost 0 bases, J lost 3 bases, and 6 bases stayed unmatched. This CDR3 is built from 16 residues. The germline V gene has CDR1 SGHNT and CDR2 YYREEE (reference sequence). For the CDR3, the DNA is TGTGCCAGCAGCTTGGTCGGCAGGGGGAGCTACAATGAGCAGTTCTTC. Translating gives CASSLVGRGSYNEQFF. The full variable domain, with the rest looked up from reference TRBV5-4 and TRBJ2-1, is ETGVTQSPTHLIKTRGQQVTLRCSSQSGHNTVSWYQQALGQGPQFIFQYYREEENGRGNFPPRFSGLQFPNYSSELNVNALELDDSALYLCASSLVGRGSYNEQFFGPGTRLTVL.

This chain links TRBV2 with TRBJ1-3, with TRBD1 as a possible D gene (6 bases). V gave up 10 bases and J gave up 4 bases, with 14 bases separating them. The CDR3 runs 13 residues. CDR1 is SNHLY, CDR2 FYNNEI, per germline. The CDR3: CATEQGSGNTIYF. In nucleotides, the CDR3 is TGTGCCACCGAACAGGGAAGCGGAAACACCATATATTTT.

This clone has only one observation. This sequence joins TRBV7-9 and TRBJ1-2; a weak D match, TRBD1 (5 bases). This CDR3 has 14 amino acids. Deletions cut 1 base from V and 2 bases from J, with 8 bases between. CDR1 SEHNR and CDR2 FQNEAQ come from the germline V gene (reference sequence). CDR3 coding DNA: TGTGCCAGCAGCTTAGGGGGCCCGAACTATGGCTACACCTTC. This translates into CASSLGGPNYGYTF.

V and J are TRBV12-3 or TRBV12-4 and TRBJ2-5; possibly TRBD1 for D (6 bases). The CDR3 loop spans 12 amino acids. V gave up 6 bases and J gave up 5 bases, with 10 bases separating them. CDR3 loop: CASSPQGETQYF. Here the CDR3 DNA reads TGTGCCAGCAGCCCACAGGGCGAGACCCAGTACTTC.

The rearrangement joins TRBV7-2 to TRBJ1-3; the D is unclear. Germline V lookup: CDR1 SGHTA, CDR2 FQGNSA. Trimming shortened V by 2 bases and J by 2 bases, and 10 bases separated the two germline ends. The CDR3 spans 15 residues. The CDR3 reads CASSLFAEPGNTIYF. CDR3 DNA: TGTGCCAGCAGCTTATTTGCGGAACCTGGAAACACCATATATTTT.

This clone came up once. The V call is TRBV18, the J call TRBJ2-1, with 14 bases lining up with TRBD2. The CDR3 totals 19 residues. The germline CDR1 and CDR2 sequences are KGHSH and LQKENI. Germline trimming cut 0 bases from V and 8 bases from J; bases unmatched to any gene: 12. In nucleotides, the CDR3 is TGTGCCAGCTCACCACCGGGGACTAGCGGGAGTTACCTGGGTGATGAGCAGTTCTTC. Its protein product is CASSPPGTSGSYLGDEQFF.

The chain has TRBV6-5 and TRBJ2-3, with 14 bases aligning to TRBD2. The V and J ends lost 7 bases and 5 bases, in that order; junction bases with no gene match: 5. The CDR3 contains 15 residues. Germline assignment: CDR1 MNHEY and CDR2 SVGAGI. The CDR3 loop reads CASKGLAGVVDTQYF. CDR3 nucleotide sequence: TGTGCCAGCAAGGGACTAGCGGGAGTGGTAGATACGCAGTATTTT.

The rearrangement joins TRBV5-1 to TRBJ2-5, with TRBD2 matching 10 bases. CDR3 length: 15 amino acids. Germline-derived CDR1 and CDR2 are SGHRS and YFSETQ. J was trimmed by 2 bases and V by 4 bases; bases with no gene match: 5. The CDR3 DNA reads TGCGCCAGCAGCCCCCCGACTAGCGGGCAAGAGACCCAGTACTTC. It codes for CASSPPTSGQETQYF. The full variable domain, rest sourced from reference TRBV5-1 and TRBJ2-5, is KAGVTQTPRYLIKTRGQQVTLSCSPISGHRSVSWYQQTPGQGLQFLFEYFSETQRNKGNFPGRFSGRQFSNSRSEMNVSTLELGDSALYLCASSPPTSGQETQYFGPGTRLLVL.

The rearrangement uses TRBV11-2 and TRBJ2-7, with D hard to call. Trimming stripped 0 bases from V and 1 base from J, with 7 bases between. This CDR3 comprises 14 residues. The germline V gene has CDR1 SGHAT and CDR2 FQNNGV. The CDR3 DNA sequence: TGTGCCAGCAGCTTAGACGTCAGTTCCTACGAGCAGTACTTC. Amino acid sequence: CASSLDVSSYEQYF.